This is a list of T cell receptor beta chains from one sample in a study of a mutant IDH1 vaccine in newly diagnosed glioma. No antigen is known for these receptors. Sequenced by immunoSEQ multiplex PCR; TCRdb stores in-frame clones only, minus some. The sample gives around 78,000 clones, roughly 85% of which show up once; approximately 2.3% is in the top ten. Here the sequenced sample was PBMCs, taken from a glioma patient whose treatment included an IDH1 peptide vaccine. These receptors were taken from a man aged 30 to 45 with glioma. Some clones in this sample may be carry-over from other donors' samples. CDR3s include the opening cysteine and the closing phenylalanine or tryptophan. Fields, in order: V gene, clone size, D gene, J gene, CDR3 protein, CDR3 DNA. A D gene is named only where the DNA matches it firmly. Clone sizes are given selectively: once, few, many, or a class where the clone is expanded.

>TRBV2|few|TRBD1|TRBJ1-1
CASRGQTEAFF
TGTGCCAGCCGGGGACAGACTGAAGCTTTCTTT
>TRBV28|-|TRBD2|TRBJ2-1
CATSISGRRKNEQFF
TGTGCCACCTCGATAAGCGGGAGAAGGAAAAATGAGCAGTTCTTC
>TRBV29-1|-|TRBD1|TRBJ1-2
CSVDPQGVYGYTF
TGCAGCGTAGACCCACAGGGGGTTTATGGCTACACCTTC
>TRBV30|-|-|TRBJ2-7
CALGVTMGEQYF
TGTGCCCTCGGTGTAACTATGGGGGAGCAGTACTTC
>TRBV5-4|few|TRBD1|TRBJ1-1
CASSLPQGDTEAFF
TGTGCCAGCAGCCTACCGCAGGGGGACACTGAAGCTTTCTTT
>TRBV30|-|TRBD1|TRBJ1-5
CAWSKDRGFDQPQHF
TGTGCCTGGAGTAAGGACAGGGGGTTCGATCAGCCCCAGCATTTT
>TRBV28|-|-|TRBJ2-7
CASRRERYEQYF
TGTGCCAGCAGACGTGAAAGGTACGAGCAGTACTTC
>TRBV4-1|-|-|TRBJ2-7
CASSPPTSYEQYF
TGCGCCAGCAGCCCCCCCACCTCCTACGAGCAGTACTTC
>TRBV30|-|-|TRBJ1-3
CAWSLVPFSLGNTIYF
TGTGCCTGGAGTCTGGTGCCTTTTTCATTGGGAAACACCATATATTTT
>TRBV5-5|once|-|TRBJ1-6
CASSFSGSPLHF
TGTGCCAGCAGCTTCTCGGGTTCACCCCTCCACTTT
>TRBV7-9|-|TRBD1|TRBJ2-7
CASRRTGGQYEQYF
TGTGCCAGCAGGCGCACAGGGGGCCAATACGAGCAGTACTTC
>TRBV30|-|-|TRBJ2-2
CAWSWGRYTGELFF
TGTGCCTGGAGTTGGGGAAGGTACACCGGGGAGCTGTTTTTT
>TRBV2|-|TRBD1|TRBJ2-7
CASSGQGLYEQYF
TGTGCCAGCAGTGGACAGGGGCTCTACGAGCAGTACTTC
>TRBV4-1|-|-|TRBJ1-1
CASSQDLTLLNTEAFF
TGCGCCAGCAGCCAAGATCTCACCCTTCTAAACACTGAAGCTTTCTTT
>TRBV9|-|TRBD2|TRBJ2-1
CASSVVGLVSEQFF
TGTGCCAGCAGCGTAGTGGGACTAGTAAGTGAGCAGTTCTTC
>TRBV5-4|-|TRBD1|TRBJ1-2
CASSGGQGDGYTF
TGTGCCAGCAGCGGGGGACAGGGCGATGGCTACACCTTC
>TRBV9|-|-|TRBJ2-3
CASSGPEGDTQYF
TGTGCCAGCAGCGGACCCGAGGGGGATACGCAGTATTTT
>TRBV19|few|TRBD1|TRBJ1-6
CASSGGTANSPLHF
TGTGCCAGTAGTGGGGGGACAGCCAATTCACCCCTCCACTTT
>TRBV6-1|-|-|TRBJ2-2
CASTGRGGGTGELFF
TGTGCCAGCACCGGACGGGGTGGTGGCACCGGGGAGCTGTTTTTT
>TRBV5-1|-|TRBD2|TRBJ2-1
CASSETSGGYNEQFF
TGCGCCAGCAGCGAAACTAGCGGGGGGTACAATGAGCAGTTCTTC
>TRBV5-6|-|-|TRBJ2-1
CASSSWIDEQFF
TGTGCCAGCAGCTCGTGGATTGATGAGCAGTTCTTC
>TRBV19|-|-|TRBJ1-6
CASSPASGPLHF
TGTGCCAGTAGCCCCGCCTCAGGACCCCTCCACTTT
>TRBV5-1|-|-|TRBJ2-2
CASSGTTNTGELFF
TGCGCCAGCAGCGGGACAACGAACACCGGGGAGCTGTTTTTT
>TRBV5-1|-|-|TRBJ2-5
CASSSLGPQETQYF
TGCGCCAGCAGCTCGCTAGGACCCCAAGAGACCCAGTACTTC
>TRBV11-2|-|TRBD1|TRBJ2-7
CASSLAGTGGHEQYF
TGTGCCAGCAGCTTAGCCGGGACAGGGGGCCACGAGCAGTACTTC
>TRBV28|-|-|TRBJ1-1
CASSFLRAGSEQAFF
TGTGCCAGCAGTTTCCTTAGGGCAGGTTCCGAGCAAGCTTTCTTT
>TRBV7-2|-|-|TRBJ2-1
CASSRPGRRVVNEQFF
TGTGCCAGCAGCAGGCCGGGACGCCGGGTTGTCAATGAGCAGTTCTTC
>TRBV5-6|-|TRBD1|TRBJ2-1
CASSPTGGYYNEQFF
TGTGCCAGCAGCCCCACAGGGGGCTACTACAATGAGCAGTTCTTC
>TRBV7-2|-|TRBD1|TRBJ1-2
CASSLNQGAGYGYTF
TGTGCCAGCAGCTTAAACCAGGGGGCAGGCTATGGCTACACCTTC
>TRBV18|-|TRBD1|TRBJ2-7
CASSPPLGQAYEQYF
TGTGCCAGCTCACCACCGCTAGGACAGGCCTACGAGCAGTACTTC
>TRBV27|-|-|TRBJ2-7
CASSFSGTYEQYF
TGTGCCAGCAGCTTTTCTGGGACCTACGAGCAGTACTTC
>TRBV9|-|-|TRBJ2-2
CASTYTPAGELFF
TGTGCCAGCACCTATACCCCGGCCGGGGAGCTGTTTTTT
>TRBV18|-|-|TRBJ2-7
CASSSLPYEQYF
TGTGCCAGCTCTTCTCTGCCCTACGAGCAGTACTTC
>TRBV7-9|-|-|TRBJ1-5
CASSNGGSNQPQHF
TGTGCCAGCAGCAACGGGGGTAGCAATCAGCCCCAGCATTTT
>TRBV30|few|-|TRBJ1-2
CAWTEIGGYTF
TGTGCCTGGACGGAGATTGGTGGCTACACCTTC
>TRBV5-1|-|-|TRBJ1-1
CASSSSLRAGGTEAFF
TGCGCCAGCAGCTCCTCCCTTAGGGCGGGAGGAACTGAAGCTTTCTTT
>TRBV2|-|TRBD1|TRBJ1-3
CASSARDRGSSFSGNTIYF
TGTGCCAGCAGTGCTCGGGACAGGGGCTCCTCCTTCTCTGGAAACACCATATATTTT
>TRBV19|-|-|TRBJ1-6
CASSIGIGRSPLHF
TGTGCCAGTAGTATAGGGATCGGAAGGTCACCCCTCCACTTT
>TRBV5-1|-|-|TRBJ1-6
CASSSTGYNSPLHF
TGCGCCAGCAGCTCGACAGGATATAATTCACCCCTCCACTTT
>TRBV28|-|-|TRBJ2-3
CASGQLSTDTQYF
TGTGCCAGCGGACAGCTTAGCACAGATACGCAGTATTTT
>TRBV19|once|-|TRBJ1-1
CASSTTVNTEAFF
TGTGCCAGTAGTACCACAGTGAACACTGAAGCTTTCTTT
>TRBV30|-|TRBD1|TRBJ1-6
CAWSPDRGFSPLHF
TGTGCCTGGAGCCCGGACAGGGGATTTTCACCCCTCCACTTT
>TRBV7-9|-|-|TRBJ1-3
CASSGDTGNTIYF
TGTGCCAGCAGCGGGGACACGGGAAACACCATATATTTT
>TRBV27|-|-|TRBJ2-1
CASSVDGNNEQFF
TGTGCCAGCAGTGTGGACGGCAACAATGAGCAGTTCTTC
>TRBV6-5|-|-|TRBJ2-2
CASSYGGRGTGELFF
TGTGCCAGCAGTTATGGAGGGCGAGGCACCGGGGAGCTGTTTTTT
>TRBV7-2|-|TRBD1|TRBJ1-1
CASKGQMNTEAFF
TGTGCCAGCAAGGGACAGATGAACACTGAAGCTTTCTTT
>TRBV29-1|-|TRBD1|TRBJ2-3
CSVEDLDRPGTQYF
TGCAGCGTTGAAGATCTGGACAGGCCCGGTACGCAGTATTTT
>TRBV6-6|-|-|TRBJ1-2
CASSTLGAREDGYTF
TGTGCCAGCAGTACCCTTGGGGCCAGGGAGGACGGCTACACCTTC
>TRBV29-1|few|-|TRBJ2-5
CSVGAETQYF
TGCAGCGTTGGTGCGGAGACCCAGTACTTC
>TRBV5-6|-|TRBD1|TRBJ2-7
CASSWGTGYHEQYF
TGTGCCAGCAGCTGGGGGACAGGGTACCACGAGCAGTACTTC
>TRBV5-1|-|-|TRBJ2-1
CASSLGASSYNEQFF
TGCGCCAGCAGCTTAGGAGCGTCCTCCTACAATGAGCAGTTCTTC
>TRBV20-1|-|-|TRBJ1-1
CSARNPAEAFF
TGCAGTGCTAGAAATCCGGCTGAAGCTTTCTTT
>TRBV5-6|-|TRBD2|TRBJ2-5
CASSPGLAGGPKETQYF
TGTGCCAGCAGCCCGGGACTAGCGGGGGGCCCCAAAGAGACCCAGTACTTC
>TRBV9|-|-|TRBJ1-5
CASSVDGNQPQHF
TGTGCCAGCAGCGTAGACGGGAATCAGCCCCAGCATTTT